This T cell receptor (beta chain) was captured in a study of control samples from healthy donors and cancer patients. The assay was immunoSEQ multiplex PCR, and TCRdb's table has in-frame clones only and misses some. The sample has about 250,000 clones; roughly 80% are singletons. Germline V gene data show CDR1 as SGDLS and CDR2 as YYNGEE. The trim removed 1 base at V and 6 bases at J, leaving 13 bases unmatched. The CDR3 totals 18 residues. The sample comprised PBMCs. This sequence was found in a woman in her sixties with lung cancer. The chain carries TRBV9 and TRBJ2-3; 11 bases map to TRBD2. Here the CDR3 reads CASSVSPLAGGPEDTQYF. For the CDR3, the DNA is TGTGCCAGCAGCGTATCGCCCTTAGCGGGAGGGCCCGAGGATACGCAGTATTTT.